The 15 T cell receptor beta chains in this list originate from one sample, sequenced in a study of post-analysis software for immune sequencing data. What these receptors recognize is not known. General observations from the study: TRBV segments more frequent in patients than in controls numbered roughly 5 and included TRBV5-6, TRBV5-1 and TRBV20-1.

Sequencing libraries made from TCR beta cDNA carried unique molecular identifiers. Via MiXCR, TCRdb re-called the PCR reads, giving one row per CDR3 protein. The table records 170,000 or so distinct CDR3 sequences, 25% to 35% of them present only once. Material: blood. The receptors originated from a girl between 5 and 17 years old with multiple sclerosis.

CDR3 sequence reads: CAISYTSGGNTGELFF. The CDR3 DNA reads TGTGCCATCAGCTACACTAGCGGGGGAAACACCGGGGAGCTGTTTTTT. The chain combines TRBV10-3 with TRBJ2-2, with TRBD2 identical over 11 bases. Trimming at V came to 6 bases and at J to 2 bases, leaving 5 bases not matched to a gene. This CDR3 has 16 residues. Germline V gene lookup returns CDR1 ENHRY and CDR2 SYGVKD.

For this clonotype: Sequence at one end of the junction differs from germline and may be a read error. The J gene is TRBJ1-3, the V gene TRBV7-8, with a possible D match to TRBD1 (5 bases). The CDR3 totals 13 residues. The germline CDR1 and CDR2 sequences are SGHVS and FQNEAQ. DNA for the CDR3: TGTGCCGGCAGCTATAGGGGATCGGACACCATATATTTT. It translates to CAGSYRGSDTIYF. The full variable domain, completed using reference TRBV7-8 and TRBJ1-3, is GAGVSQSPRYKVAKRGQDVALRCDPISGHVSLFWYQQALGQGPEFLTYFQNEAQLDKSGLPSDRFFAERPEGSVSTLKIQRTQQEDSAVYLCAGSYRGSDTIYFGEGSWLTVV.

The sample holds many counts of this clonotype. The V gene is TRBV14, the J gene TRBJ1-2; D is ambiguous. Germline V gene lookup returns CDR1 SGHDN and CDR2 FVKESK. Trimming shortened V by 0 bases and J by 5 bases, and 7 bases separated the two germline ends. The length of the CDR3 is 13 residues. The CDR3: CASSQDVSYGYTF. The CDR3 region has the DNA TGTGCCAGCAGCCAAGATGTGAGTTATGGCTACACCTTC.

A few counts support this clonotype. The genes are TRBV27 and TRBJ1-1; D unresolved. Germline values: CDR1 MNHEY, CDR2 SMNVEV (reference sequence). CDR3 length: 14 residues. Trimming left V 4 bases short and J 3 bases short, with 12 bases between. The CDR3 loop reads CASSSYQAYTEAFF. The DNA of the CDR3 is TGTGCCAGCAGTTCTTATCAGGCATACACTGAAGCTTTCTTT.

The chain has TRBV6-5 and TRBJ2-1; D possibly corresponds to TRBD1 (5 bases). The V end lost 2 bases, the J end lost 9 bases, and 14 bases lay between the germline ends. The V gene's germline CDR1 is MNHEY and CDR2 SVGAGI. The CDR3 has 14 amino acids. The CDR3, as DNA: TGTGCCAGCAGTTACCTCGGCAGGGCCCCTGAGCAGTTCTTC. This sequence encodes CASSYLGRAPEQFF.

This clonotype was recorded at least ten times. V is TRBV6-5 and J is TRBJ1-2, with D possibly being TRBD1 (5 bases). V lost 5 bases to trimming and J lost 6 bases, with 7 bases between them. Germline CDR1 reads MNHEY; CDR2 reads SVGAGI. The CDR3 contains 11 residues. CDR3 DNA sequence: TGTGCCAGCAGTCCAGGGCATGGCTACACCTTC. Amino acid sequence: CASSPGHGYTF.

This clonotype has a count of ten or more. This chain joins TRBV4-1 and TRBJ2-7, with D possibly TRBD1 on 6 matching bases. The ends were cut back, 4 bases at V and 7 bases at J, with 14 bases in the middle. Germline V lookup: CDR1 MGHRA, CDR2 YSYEKL. The CDR3 extends over 13 amino acids. CDR3 residues: CASSPRSTGEQYF. The CDR3 DNA is TGCGCCAGCAGCCCTAGGTCAACAGGGGAGCAGTACTTC.

V is TRBV7-9 and J is TRBJ1-1; D gene ambiguous. The CDR3 is 13 amino acids. Trimming removed 5 bases from V and 6 bases from J, with 13 bases in between. Germline lookup yields CDR1 SEHNR and CDR2 FQNEAQ (reference sequence). The CDR3 sequence is CASSGERGAEAFF. Here the CDR3 DNA reads TGTGCCAGCAGCGGGGAGCGTGGGGCTGAAGCTTTCTTT.

This clonotype has more than one count but fewer than ten. CDR3: CASTSFDSNQPQHF. CDR3 sequence (DNA): TGTGCCAGCACCTCCTTCGACAGCAATCAGCCCCAGCATTTT. The chain couples TRBV6-6 to TRBJ1-5; D is undetermined. The CDR3 contains 14 residues. Trimming shortened V by 7 bases and J by 1 base, and 11 bases separated the two germline ends. Germline CDR1 and CDR2: MNHNY and SVGAGI (reference sequence).

Details on this clonotype: A much larger clone differs from this one at a single base, so this may be a read error. This sequence joins TRBV7-3 and TRBJ1-1; D is possibly TRBD1 (5 bases). The V gene lost 1 base and the J gene lost 3 bases, with 18 bases spanning the gap. The germline V gene has CDR1 SGHTA and CDR2 FQGTGA. This CDR3 has 17 amino acids. This CDR3 is CASSLKPLKGTDTEAFF. The CDR3 DNA sequence: TGTGCCAGCAGCTTAAAACCCCTCAAGGGGACGGACACTGAAGCTTTCTTT.

In this sample, this clonotype turned up many times. In DNA, the CDR3 is TGTGCCGTTCCCCGGCTGGACAGCTCCTACGAGCAGTACTTC. Translating gives CAVPRLDSSYEQYF. The rearrangement joins TRBV24-1 to TRBJ2-7; D is possibly TRBD1 (6 bases). The CDR3 spans 14 residues. The germline V gene has CDR1 KGHDR and CDR2 SFDVKD. V lost 12 bases to trimming and J lost 0 bases, with 17 bases between them.

Worth noting for this clonotype: A clone one base away is much larger, so this may be a read error. The CDR3 DNA is TGTGCCAGCAGTTGGCGCTTGGCCTACAATGAGCAGTTCTTC. This codes for CASSWRLAYNEQFF. The V call is TRBV12-3 or TRBV12-4, the J call TRBJ2-1; D gene ambiguous. V was trimmed by 4 bases and J by 2 bases, leaving 9 bases between them. The CDR3 is 14 amino acids.

The V and J genes are TRBV9 and TRBJ1-1; a weak D match, TRBD1 (5 bases). V was shortened by 0 bases and J by 3 bases, with 27 bases between the two germline ends. Germline V gene sequence: CDR1 SGDLS, CDR2 YYNGEE. CDR3 length: 20 amino acids. The CDR3 region is CASSVGLSSNQPQGHTEAFF. Written as DNA, the CDR3 is TGTGCCAGCAGCGTAGGGTTGAGTAGCAATCAGCCCCAGGGTCACACTGAAGCTTTCTTT.

This clonotype was observed many times. The chain combines TRBV6-5 with TRBJ2-3; D gene unclear. Germline V lookup: CDR1 MNHEY, CDR2 SVGAGI. With 5 bases removed from V and 4 bases from J, the gap between germline ends came to 7 bases. This CDR3 comprises 12 residues. As DNA, the CDR3 is TGTGCCAGCAGTAGGAAGGCAGATACGCAGTATTTT. Encoded protein: CASSRKADTQYF.

The V gene is TRBV6-5, the J gene TRBJ1-1, with 9 positions matching TRBD1. Trimming removed 3 bases from V and 12 bases from J; junction bases left unmatched: 5. CDR1 and CDR2 (germline): MNHEY, SVGAGI. The CDR3 is 12 residues long. CDR3 loop: CASSYTGGASFF. As DNA, the CDR3 is TGTGCCAGCAGTTATACAGGGGGCGCGTCTTTCTTT.